This TCR beta chain was found in a study of T-cell reconstitution after alpha-beta-depleted transplantation in children. About this clonotype itself: Its antigen is as yet unknown.

Study results and limitations: Reports say that about two months after transplant, the alpha-beta T cells came out of several hundred graft clones that had expanded. Where some patients showed high TCRbeta diversity at day 60, it came from recipient T cells and thymic progenitors that had survived.

V dropped 1 base and J dropped 2 bases, with 13 bases sitting between them. Germline CDR1 reads SEHNR; CDR2 reads FQNEAQ (reference sequence). This CDR3 is 16 amino acids long. TCRbeta library preparation incorporated unique molecular identifiers. TCRdb fed the PCR reads into MiXCR, producing one record per CDR3 protein. The repertoire holds about 980,000 distinct CDR3 sequences, with 25% to 30% as singletons. The chain employs TRBV7-9 and TRBJ2-3; the D is unclear. This material consisted of PBMCs, mostly from graft donor cells, taken 360 days after TCRalphabeta/CD19-depleted stem cell transplant. This TCR came from a boy in the first two years of life who had a stem cell transplant for SCID, so the T cells may come from the graft donor. The CDR3 DNA reads as TGTGCCAGCAGCTTAGAGGGCCCCCCGGTCACAGATACGCAGTATTTT. This codes for CASSLEGPPVTDTQYF.